This T cell receptor (beta chain) is drawn from a study of regulatory T cells in long-lasting Graves disease. Broader study findings: Persistent disease was characterized by preferential usage of TRBV28, TRBJ1-2 and TRBJ2-5. Graves' patients with persistent disease showed TCR diversity lower than patients newly diagnosed.

In its sample, this clonotype was seen a few times. Antigen unknown. HTBI primers from iRepertoire and Arm-PCR of CDR3 regions yielded the TCR beta libraries. One entry per CDR3 protein, called by TCRdb with MiXCR from the multiplex PCR reads. The table lists over 250,000 distinct CDR3 sequences, more than 20% of them singletons. V gave up 5 bases and J gave up 1 base; unmatched junction bases: 1. CDR1 and CDR2 from the germline V gene are SQVTM and ANQGSEA. The CDR3 length is 12 residues. As to time point: persistent/refractory GD, antithyroid drugs over 5 years with positive TRAb. Scientists built the TCR library using RNA that was extracted from PBMCs.

Specimen: peripheral blood mononuclear cells (PBMCs), collected when the disease was refractory, from a patient treated with antithyroid drugs. The clonotype was recovered from a female donor with Graves disease. V is TRBV29-1 and J is TRBJ1-1; 7 bases are shared with TRBD1. CDR3 nucleotides: TGCAGCGTTCGACAGGGGAACACTGAAGCTTTCTTT. Translation: CSVRQGNTEAFF.